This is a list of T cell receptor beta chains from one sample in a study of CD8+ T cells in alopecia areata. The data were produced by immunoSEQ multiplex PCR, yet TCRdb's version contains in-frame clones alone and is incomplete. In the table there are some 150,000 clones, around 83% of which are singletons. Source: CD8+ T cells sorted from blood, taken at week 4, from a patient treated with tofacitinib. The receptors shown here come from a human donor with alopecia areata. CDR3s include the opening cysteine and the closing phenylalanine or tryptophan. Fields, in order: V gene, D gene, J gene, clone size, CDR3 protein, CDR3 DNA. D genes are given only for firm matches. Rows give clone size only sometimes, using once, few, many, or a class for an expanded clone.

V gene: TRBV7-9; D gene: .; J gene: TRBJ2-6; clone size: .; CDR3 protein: CASSPRRTSGANVLTF; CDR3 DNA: TGTGCCAGCAGCCCCCGGCGGACCTCTGGGGCCAACGTCCTGACTTTC
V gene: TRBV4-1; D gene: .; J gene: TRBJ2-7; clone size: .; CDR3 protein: CASSQGHSSYEQYF; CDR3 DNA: TGCGCCAGCAGCCAAGGGCACAGCAGCTACGAGCAGTACTTC
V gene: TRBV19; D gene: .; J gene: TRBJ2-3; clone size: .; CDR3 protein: CASSIGAGATDTQYF; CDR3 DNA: TGTGCCAGTAGTATAGGGGCAGGGGCGACAGATACGCAGTATTTT
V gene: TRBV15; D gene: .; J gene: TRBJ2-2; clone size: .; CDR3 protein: CATNQQGQENTGELFF; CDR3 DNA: TGTGCCACCAACCAGCAGGGGCAGGAGAACACCGGGGAGCTGTTTTTT
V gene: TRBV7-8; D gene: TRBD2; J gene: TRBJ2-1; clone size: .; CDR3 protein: CASSLRAGGPDNEQFF; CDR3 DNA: TGTGCCAGCAGCTTAAGAGCGGGGGGGCCGGACAATGAGCAGTTCTTC
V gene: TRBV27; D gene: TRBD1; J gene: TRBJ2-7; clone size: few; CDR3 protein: CASSLGTGSYEQYF; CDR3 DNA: TGTGCCAGCAGTTTAGGGACAGGGTCCTACGAGCAGTACTTC
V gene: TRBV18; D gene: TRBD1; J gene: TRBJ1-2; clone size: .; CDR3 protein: CASSPTRQGRNYGYTF; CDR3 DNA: TGTGCCAGCTCACCAACCCGACAGGGCAGAAACTATGGCTACACCTTC
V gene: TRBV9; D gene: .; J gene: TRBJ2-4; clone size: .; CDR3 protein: CASSVGGPAKNIQYF; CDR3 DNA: TGTGCCAGCAGCGTAGGGGGACCAGCCAAAAACATTCAGTACTTC
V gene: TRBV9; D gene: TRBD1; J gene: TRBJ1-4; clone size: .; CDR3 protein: CASSARDRDNEKLFF; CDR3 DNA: TGTGCCAGCAGCGCCAGAGACAGGGATAATGAAAAACTGTTTTTT
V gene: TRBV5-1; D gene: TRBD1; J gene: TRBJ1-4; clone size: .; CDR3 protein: CASSSNSGQGREKLFF; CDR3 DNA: TGCGCCAGCAGCTCGAATTCGGGACAGGGGAGGGAAAAACTGTTTTTT
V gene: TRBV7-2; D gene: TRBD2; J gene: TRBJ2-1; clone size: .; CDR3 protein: CASSLLAGGPGEQFF; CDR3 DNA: TGTGCCAGCAGCTTATTAGCGGGAGGGCCAGGTGAGCAGTTCTTC
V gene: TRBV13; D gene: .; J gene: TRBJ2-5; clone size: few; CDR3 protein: CASSRQETQYF; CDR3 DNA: TGTGCCAGCAGCCGCCAAGAGACCCAGTACTTC
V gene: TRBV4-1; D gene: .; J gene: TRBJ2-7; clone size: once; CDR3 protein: CASSQDPQTGTYEQYF; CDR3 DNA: TGCGCCAGCAGCCAAGATCCCCAGACAGGCACCTACGAGCAGTACTTC
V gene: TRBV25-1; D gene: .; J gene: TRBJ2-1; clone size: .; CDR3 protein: CASSEGKGRNYNEQFF; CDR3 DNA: TGTGCCAGCAGTGAAGGGAAAGGAAGAAACTACAATGAGCAGTTCTTC
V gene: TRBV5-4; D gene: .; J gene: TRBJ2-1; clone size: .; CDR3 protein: CASTPRGRGGPSDNEQFF; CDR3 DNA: TGTGCCAGCACCCCCAGGGGGCGGGGGGGCCCGTCCGACAATGAGCAGTTCTTC
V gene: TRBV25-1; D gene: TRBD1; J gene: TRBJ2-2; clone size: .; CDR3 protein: CASSSATGKPGELFF; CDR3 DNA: TGTGCCAGCAGTTCCGCGACAGGGAAACCCGGGGAGCTGTTTTTT
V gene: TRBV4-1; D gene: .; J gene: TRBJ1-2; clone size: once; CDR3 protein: CASSDETRGLDYGYTF; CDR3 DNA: TGCGCCAGCAGCGACGAGACGCGGGGGCTGGACTATGGCTACACCTTC
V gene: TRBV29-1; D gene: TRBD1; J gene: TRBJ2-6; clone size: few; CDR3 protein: CSVEIWDRGSGANVLTF; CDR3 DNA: TGCAGCGTTGAAATATGGGACAGGGGTTCTGGGGCCAACGTCCTGACTTTC
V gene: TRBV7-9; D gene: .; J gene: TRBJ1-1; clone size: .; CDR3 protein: CASRGSPGSEAFF; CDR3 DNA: TGTGCCAGCCGGGGGTCCCCGGGCAGTGAAGCTTTCTTT
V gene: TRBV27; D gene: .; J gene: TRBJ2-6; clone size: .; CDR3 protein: CASSPRTGSGANVLTF; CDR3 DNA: TGTGCCAGCAGTCCCCGGACGGGCTCTGGGGCCAACGTCCTGACTTTC
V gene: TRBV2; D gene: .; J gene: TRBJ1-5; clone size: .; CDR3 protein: CASSEARGNQPQHF; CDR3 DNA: TGTGCCAGCAGTGAAGCCCGGGGAAATCAGCCCCAGCATTTT
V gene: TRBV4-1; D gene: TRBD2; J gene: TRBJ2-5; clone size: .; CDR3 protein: CASSLTSETQYF; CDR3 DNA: TGCGCCAGCAGCCTGACTAGCGAGACCCAGTACTTC
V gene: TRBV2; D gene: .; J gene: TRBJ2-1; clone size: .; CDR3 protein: CASSRTLGGNEQFF; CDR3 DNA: TGTGCCAGCTCTCGGACGCTAGGAGGGAATGAGCAGTTCTTC
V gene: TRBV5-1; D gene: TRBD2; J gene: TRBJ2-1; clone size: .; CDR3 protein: CASSSSGGRSYNEQFF; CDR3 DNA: TGCGCCAGCAGCTCTAGCGGGGGGCGATCCTACAATGAGCAGTTCTTC
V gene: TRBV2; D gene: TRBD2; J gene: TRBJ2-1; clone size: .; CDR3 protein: CASPQARGSYNEQFF; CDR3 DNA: TGTGCCAGCCCCCAGGCGCGGGGGTCCTACAATGAGCAGTTCTTC
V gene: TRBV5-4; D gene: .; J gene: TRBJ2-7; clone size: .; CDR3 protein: CASSPEGLKQYF; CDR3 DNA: TGTGCCAGCTCTCCGGAGGGGCTGAAGCAGTACTTC
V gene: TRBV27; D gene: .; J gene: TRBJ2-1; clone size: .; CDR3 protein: CASSLSRNEQFF; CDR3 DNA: TGTGCCAGCAGTTTATCTCGCAATGAGCAGTTCTTC
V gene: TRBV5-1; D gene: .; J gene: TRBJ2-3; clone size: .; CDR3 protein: CASSLDVVGVRTDTQYF; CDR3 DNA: TGCGCCAGCAGCTTGGACGTGGTAGGAGTGAGAACAGATACGCAGTATTTT
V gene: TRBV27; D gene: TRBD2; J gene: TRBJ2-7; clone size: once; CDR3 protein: CASSLGLAGEQYF; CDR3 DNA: TGTGCCAGCAGTTTAGGACTAGCCGGCGAGCAGTACTTC
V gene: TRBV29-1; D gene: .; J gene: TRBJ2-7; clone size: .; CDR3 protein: CGAGSSSYEQYF; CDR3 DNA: TGCGGCGCGGGGTCAAGCTCCTACGAGCAGTACTTC
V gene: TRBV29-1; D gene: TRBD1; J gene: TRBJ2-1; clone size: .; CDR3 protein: CSFRDRGDNEQFF; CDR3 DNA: TGCAGCTTCCGGGACAGGGGTGACAATGAGCAGTTCTTC
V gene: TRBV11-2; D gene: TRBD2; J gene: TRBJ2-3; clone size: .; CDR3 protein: CASRSGTRVTDTQYF; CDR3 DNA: TGTGCCAGCAGATCAGGGACTAGGGTCACAGATACGCAGTATTTT